Included here is one T cell receptor (beta chain) sequence, with context. Its antigen is not known. From germline, CDR1 is SGHRS and CDR2 YFSETQ. This CDR3 has 16 residues. V shed 1 base and J shed 3 bases, with 13 bases lying between them. Molecular barcoding with unique molecular identifiers was used for the TCRbeta library. TCRdb re-called the PCR reads with MiXCR, one entry per CDR3 protein. The data contain under 250,000 distinct CDR3 sequences, around a sixth of them seen just once; the ten biggest clones take up 43%. This specimen belongs to a study of T-cell reconstitution after alpha-beta-depleted transplantation in children. Overall study findings and caveats: After one year, T-cell counts and TCRbeta diversity mostly came from new T cells. Several hundred expanded graft clones reportedly supplied alpha-beta T cells about two months after transplant. Surviving recipient T cells and thymic progenitors underlay high day-60 TCRbeta diversity in some patients.

This specimen was PBMCs, mostly from graft donor cells, taken 360 days after TCRalphabeta/CD19-depleted stem cell transplant. The receptor's source is a male patient aged 2 to 9 who had a stem cell transplant for acute lymphoblastic leukemia, so the T cells may come from the graft donor. The rearrangement uses TRBV5-1 and TRBJ1-4; D remains ambiguous. The CDR3 protein is CASSLTAFEANEKLFF. CDR3 in DNA: TGCGCCAGCAGCTTGACAGCCTTTGAGGCTAATGAAAAACTGTTTTTT.